What follows describes a single T cell receptor (beta chain). The antigen remains unidentified. The sample is drawn from a study of T cell responses to AZD1222 COVID-19 vaccine. Study results and limitations: Recipients of AZD1222 seropositive at baseline numbered only 6 or 7. The study sampled repertoires only after the peak T cell response. Reportedly, nearly half of unique spike TCRs recognized epitopes outside B.1.351/B.1.1.7 mutations.

Only in-frame clones appear in the TCRdb table, and some are missing; sequencing was by immunoSEQ multiplex PCR. Of under 150,000 clones in the sample, around 85% are singletons; the top ten hold roughly 3.7%. CDR3 length equals 13 residues. The V and J ends lost 1 base and 3 bases respectively, with 3 bases between them. Per germline, CDR1 LNHNV and CDR2 YYDKDF (reference sequence). The chain links TRBV15 to TRBJ2-2, with no clear D. Sequenced here: peripheral blood, sampled on day 0 of MenACWY control vaccination. The TCR sequence derives from an adult in good health. The CDR3 region is CATSRVDTGELFF. CDR3 DNA sequence: TGTGCCACCAGCAGAGTGGACACCGGGGAGCTGTTTTTT.